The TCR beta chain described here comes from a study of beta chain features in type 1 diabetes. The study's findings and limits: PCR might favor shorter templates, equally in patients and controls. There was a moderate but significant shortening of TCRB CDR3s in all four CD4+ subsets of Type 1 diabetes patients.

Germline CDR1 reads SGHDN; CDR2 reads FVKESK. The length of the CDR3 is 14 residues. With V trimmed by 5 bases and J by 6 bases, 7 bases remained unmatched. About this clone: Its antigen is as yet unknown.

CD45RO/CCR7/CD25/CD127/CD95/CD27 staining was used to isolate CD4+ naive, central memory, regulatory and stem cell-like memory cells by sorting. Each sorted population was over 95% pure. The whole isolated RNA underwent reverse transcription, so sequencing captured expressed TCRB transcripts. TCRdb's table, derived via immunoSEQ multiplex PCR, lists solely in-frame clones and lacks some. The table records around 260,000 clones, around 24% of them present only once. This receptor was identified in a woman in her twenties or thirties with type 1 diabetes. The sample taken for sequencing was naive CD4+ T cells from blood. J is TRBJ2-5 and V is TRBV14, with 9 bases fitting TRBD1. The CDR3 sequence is CASSTWTGVKTQYF. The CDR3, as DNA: TGTGCCAGCAGCACATGGACAGGGGTGAAGACCCAGTACTTC.